This TCR beta chain was sequenced in a study of cytomegalovirus exposure and HLA in healthy donors. With 60 Vbeta and 13 Jbeta primers, the PCR was carried out. Profiling relied on immunoSEQ multiplex PCR, and the TCRdb table lists in-frame clones only, not all of them. The table records around 120,000 clones, roughly 80% of them present only once. This CDR3 spans 18 amino acids. After removal of 5 bases from V and 0 bases from J, the junction contained 11 bases not matched to a gene. Germline V lookup: CDR1 LNHNV, CDR2 YYDKDF (reference sequence). The receptor was isolated from a man between 60 and 75 years old in good health and CMV-seropositive. The sequenced sample consisted of PBMCs. The genes are TRBV15 and TRBJ2-3, with 10 bases matching TRBD2. The CDR3 DNA sequence: TGTGCCACCAGCCGCTGGGGGCTAGCGGGGGATAGCACAGATACGCAGTATTTT. This encodes CATSRWGLAGDSTDTQYF. Full variable domain (outside the CDR3, taken from reference TRBV15 and TRBJ2-3): DAMVIQNPRYQVTQFGKPVTLSCSQTLNHNVMYWYQQKSSQAPKLLFHYYDKDFNNEADTPDNFQSRRPNTSFCFLDIRSPGLGDTAMYLCATSRWGLAGDSTDTQYFGPGTRLTVL.